The clone carrying this T cell receptor (beta chain) was detected a few times. Its target is unknown. V trimming: 5 bases; J trimming: 1 base; junction bases outside the gene matches: 13. Looked up from germline, CDR1 is SGHRS and CDR2 is YFSETQ. This CDR3 comprises 18 residues. The data were taken from a study of T cells after yellow fever vaccination. Overall study results and limits: The study found a weaker secondary response that peaked faster, day 5 versus 15.

TCRdb independently ran MiXCR on the 5' RACE reads; one entry per CDR3 protein. There are some 350,000 distinct CDR3 sequences in the sample; under 14% occur only once, and less than 20% lies in the top ten. The chain combines TRBV5-1 with TRBJ2-3; TRBD2 matches 10 bases. The sample consisted of PBMCs, taken on the day of the first yellow fever vaccination. The origin of this receptor is a man younger than 35 who received the YFV17D yellow fever vaccine. CDR3 residues: CASRPRLTGTSGTDTQYF. The CDR3 DNA sequence: TGCGCCAGCAGACCGAGACTAACCGGGACTAGCGGCACAGATACGCAGTATTTT.